This TCR beta chain originates from a study of T cell repertoires in cytomegalovirus infection. Study information: The public TCR beta signatures pointed to both CMV infection and matching HLA type. Study-wide results and caveats: Cumulative frequency of public TCR beta families picked out carriers of CMV plus the relevant HLA. It was HLA-C-restricted CMV-specific TCR beta clonotypes that dominated the response ex vivo.

This CDR3 is 19 amino acids long. Germline loops: CDR1 SGHDN, CDR2 FVKESK. Unmatched junction bases numbered 8, after V lost 2 bases and J lost 0 bases. For this clonotype: The antigen is not known. A read error is possible here, since a much larger clone lies one base away.

Via MiXCR, TCRdb re-called the reads, giving one row per CDR3 protein. The table has 560,000 or so distinct CDR3 sequences, approximately 15% seen once. The source material was CD8+ T cells from PBMCs. The chain carries TRBV14 and TRBJ2-1; TRBD2 matches 12 bases. This TCR was recovered from a human donor in good health (CMV status not recorded). Some clones in this sample may be carry-over from other donors' samples. The DNA for the CDR3 is TGTGCCAGCAGCCAAAGACTAGCGGGAGTAACGAGCTCCTACAATGAGCAGTTCTTC. It is translated as CASSQRLAGVTSSYNEQFF.